Listed below are T cell receptor beta chains from one sample, sequenced in a study of PD-1 and CTLA-4 blockade in melanoma. Here immunoSEQ multiplex PCR was the method, and the copy in TCRdb shows in-frame clones only, minus some. In the table there are over 25,000 clones, 85% to 90% of which are singletons. Sequenced here: CD8+ T cells from peripheral blood, sampled before anti-PD-1 treatment. These receptors originate from a human donor with melanoma. Each CDR3 is given with its conserved first and last residue. Each record gives: V gene, clone size, D gene, J gene, CDR3 DNA, CDR3 protein. A D gene is named only where the DNA matches it firmly. Size tells how often a clone was seen (once, few, many) or the class of an expanded clone, and some rows leave it out.

>TRBV7-9|NA|NA|TRBJ1-1
TGTGCCAGCAGCCGAGGGGTTCTAGAAGCTTTCTTT
CASSRGVLEAFF
>TRBV18|NA|NA|TRBJ1-1
TGTGCCAGCTCACCGCCATTTTTGAACACTGAAGCTTTCTTT
CASSPPFLNTEAFF
>TRBV3-1/TRBV3-2|once|NA|TRBJ2-7
TGTGCCAGCAGCCAAGAAGGGGACACCAGTTCCTACGAGCAGTACTTC
CASSQEGDTSSYEQYF
>TRBV9|NA|NA|TRBJ2-3
TGTGCCAGCAGCCCCCTAGGAGATACGCAGTATTTT
CASSPLGDTQYF
>TRBV19|NA|NA|TRBJ1-2
TGTGCCAGTAGTATTTCCCTCTTCTACGGCTACACCTTC
CASSISLFYGYTF
>TRBV27|few|NA|TRBJ1-2
TGTGCCAGCAGTTCGACAGATGGAGGAGGCTACACCTTC
CASSSTDGGGYTF
>TRBV19|NA|TRBD1|TRBJ1-5
TGTGCCAGTAGTATCACACAGGGGTACAATCAGCCCCAGCATTTT
CASSITQGYNQPQHF
>TRBV12-3/TRBV12-4|NA|NA|TRBJ1-4
TGTGCCAGCTCGGGTTCTCCAAATGAAAAACTGTTTTTT
CASSGSPNEKLFF
>TRBV10-1|NA|NA|TRBJ2-5
TGCGCCAGTACGATGTCCGGAGAGACCCAGTACTTC
CASTMSGETQYF
>TRBV19|NA|TRBD1|TRBJ2-7
TGTGCCAGTCCTTCCAGAGTAGGACAGGGGGCCTGTAGCTTATTCTACGAGCAGTACTTC
CASPSRVGQGACSLFYEQYF
>TRBV2|NA|NA|TRBJ2-7
TGTGCCAGCTCTGAGGCGAACAGCTCCTACGAGCAGTACTTC
CASSEANSSYEQYF
>TRBV3-1/TRBV3-2|NA|TRBD1|TRBJ1-1
TGTGCCAGCAGCAAGGGACAGGAGGTGAACACTGAAGCTTTCTTT
CASSKGQEVNTEAFF
>TRBV4-2|once|NA|TRBJ2-3
TGTGCCAGCAGCCAAGACCCCTCCGTAGGAGATACGCAGTATTTT
CASSQDPSVGDTQYF
>TRBV2|NA|TRBD1|TRBJ1-1
TGTGCCAGCCCGGCCGGGACAGGGGGCTTGGGTACTGAAGCTTTCTTT
CASPAGTGGLGTEAFF
>TRBV29-1|once|TRBD1|TRBJ1-1
TGCAGCGTTGCTTATGGGACAGGGGGCACTGAAGCTTTCTTT
CSVAYGTGGTEAFF
>TRBV4-1|NA|NA|TRBJ1-4
TGCGCCAGCAGCCGATTGCGAACCGAAAAACTGTTTTTT
CASSRLRTEKLFF
>TRBV5-6|NA|NA|TRBJ2-3
TGTGCCAGCAGCTTCGTGAGATCCATCACAGATACGCAGTATTTT
CASSFVRSITDTQYF
>TRBV11-3|NA|TRBD2|TRBJ2-7
TGTGCCAGCAGCAAGCAACTAGCGGGAGAACACGAGCAGTACTTC
CASSKQLAGEHEQYF